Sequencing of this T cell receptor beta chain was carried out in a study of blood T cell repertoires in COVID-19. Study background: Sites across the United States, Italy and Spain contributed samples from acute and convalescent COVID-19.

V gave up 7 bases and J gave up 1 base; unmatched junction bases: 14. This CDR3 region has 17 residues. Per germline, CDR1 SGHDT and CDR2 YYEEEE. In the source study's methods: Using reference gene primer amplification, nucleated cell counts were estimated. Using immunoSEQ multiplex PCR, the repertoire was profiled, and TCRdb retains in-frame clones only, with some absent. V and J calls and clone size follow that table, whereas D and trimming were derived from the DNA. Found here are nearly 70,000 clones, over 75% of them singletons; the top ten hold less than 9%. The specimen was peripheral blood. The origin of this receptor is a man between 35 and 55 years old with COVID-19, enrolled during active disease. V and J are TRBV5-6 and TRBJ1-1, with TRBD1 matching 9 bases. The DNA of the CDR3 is TGTGCCAGCGCTATTTTACAGGGGGCATTTGAGAACACTGAAGCTTTCTTT. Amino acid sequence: CASAILQGAFENTEAFF. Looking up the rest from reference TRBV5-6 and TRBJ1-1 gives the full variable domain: DAGVTQSPTHLIKTRGQQVTLRCSPKSGHDTVSWYQQALGQGPQFIFQYYEEEERQRGNFPDRFSGHQFPNYSSELNVNALLLGDSALYLCASAILQGAFENTEAFFGQGTRLTVV.